The TCR beta chain under discussion was sequenced for a study of T cells in narcolepsy. Across the whole study: Healthy controls were enrolled alongside patients with narcolepsy type 1 or type 2. General observations from the study: Reportedly, autoreactive clonotypes were serially detected in patients' blood but not controls'. Comparing one patient's CSF and blood CD4+ clonotypes highlighted HCRT- and TRIB2-specific autoreactive clonotypes. Some memory CD4+ repertoires had no autoreactive clone sequences.

Profiling relied on immunoSEQ multiplex PCR, and the TCRdb table lists in-frame clones only, not all of them. The sample has about 30,000 clones, around 81% seen once. On this clone itself: What it binds is unknown.

Trimming removed 5 bases from V and 3 bases from J; junction bases left unmatched: 9. Per the germline V gene, CDR1 is SEHNR and CDR2 is FQNEAQ (reference sequence). CDR3 length equals 16 residues. Sequencing was carried out using CD45RA- memory CD4+ T cells from PBMCs. The genes are TRBV7-9 and TRBJ2-5; 10 bases are shared with TRBD1. The TCR comes from a human donor with narcolepsy. This chain's CDR3 is CASSKGDRGEKETQYF. CDR3 DNA: TGTGCCAGCAGCAAAGGGGACAGGGGTGAGAAAGAGACCCAGTACTTC.